Following are 29 T cell receptor beta chains from one sample sequenced in a study of regulatory T cells in long-lasting Graves disease. Time point meaning: newly diagnosed GD, antithyroid drugs for less than 3 months. TCR sequences were obtained from RNA taken from PBMCs. Construction of TCR beta libraries relied on iRepertoire HTBI primers and on Arm-PCR targeting CDR3 regions. TCRdb re-called the multiplex PCR reads through MiXCR, storing one row per CDR3 protein. Counted here are around 400,000 distinct CDR3 sequences, 15% occurring once; the ten biggest clones make up around 7.6%. The sample was also linked to a second study, of T cells in Graves' hyperthyroidism and ophthalmopathy.

The sample in question was peripheral blood mononuclear cells (PBMCs), obtained at new diagnosis, from a patient treated with antithyroid drugs. These TCRs come from a woman aged 40-49 years with Graves disease.

There are many counts of this clonotype. The rearrangement joins TRBV2 to TRBJ1-1; perhaps TRBD1 as D (6 bases). From germline, CDR1 is SNHLY and CDR2 FYNNEI. The germline V and J ends were trimmed by 4 bases and 0 bases, with 12 bases remaining between them. The CDR3 has 15 amino acids. CDR3 in DNA: TGTGCCAGCAGTGCGGGGACATTTCTGAACACTGAAGCTTTCTTT. As protein: CASSAGTFLNTEAFF.

This clonotype was seen at least ten times. V and J are TRBV27 and TRBJ1-2, with a possible D match to TRBD1 (6 bases). CDR1 and CDR2 from the germline V gene are MNHEY and SMNVEV (reference sequence). V was trimmed by 4 bases and J by 7 bases, leaving 16 bases between them. This CDR3 is built from 14 residues. The CDR3: CASSYRGIQGGYTF. The CDR3 bases are TGTGCCAGCAGTTATAGGGGGATACAAGGTGGCTACACCTTC.

The sample holds a few counts of this clonotype. DNA of the CDR3: TGTGCCAGCTGGGGTCTTCGCCCTGAGACCCAGTACTTC. Protein sequence: CASWGLRPETQYF. V and J are TRBV6-1 and TRBJ2-5, with D unclear. Germline V gene data show CDR1 as MNHNS and CDR2 as SASEGT. The CDR3 covers 13 residues. V was clipped by 8 bases and J by 5 bases, with 15 bases between them.

The chain employs TRBV20-1 and TRBJ2-3, with TRBD2 matching 10 bases. Per the germline V gene, CDR1 is DFQATT and CDR2 is SNEGSKA (reference sequence). The CDR3 runs to 19 residues. Trimming at V came to 0 bases and at J to 1 base, leaving 13 bases not matched to a gene. CDR3 region: CSARERPGLAPGGTDTQYF. The CDR3 DNA is TGCAGTGCTAGAGAGAGACCGGGACTAGCGCCAGGGGGCACAGATACGCAGTATTTT.

This clonotype was recorded many times. V and J are TRBV11-3 and TRBJ2-3, with D perhaps matching TRBD2 (5 bases). CDR1 and CDR2 from the germline V gene are SGHNT and YENEEA. This CDR3 has 13 amino acids. V was shortened by 0 bases and J by 13 bases, with 14 bases between the two germline ends. The CDR3 region is CASSLDTRQEEYF. CDR3 nucleotides: TGTGCCAGCAGCTTAGACACACGGCAGGAGGAGTATTTT.

This clonotype was seen a few times. The J gene is TRBJ2-4, the V gene TRBV28, with 8 positions matching TRBD1. The CDR3 sequence is 14 residues long. Germline V gene lookup returns CDR1 MDHEN and CDR2 SYDVKM. With V trimmed by 6 bases and J by 2 bases, 3 bases remained unmatched. The CDR3 sequence: CASSRQGTKNIQYF. CDR3 bases: TGTGCCAGCAGCCGACAGGGGACCAAAAACATTCAGTACTTC. The whole variable domain, remainder taken from reference TRBV28 and TRBJ2-4, is DVKVTQSSRYLVKRTGEKVFLECVQDMDHENMFWYRQDPGLGLRLIYFSYDVKMKEKGDIPEGYSVSREKKERFSLILESASTNQTSMYLCASSRQGTKNIQYFGAGTRLSVL.

This clonotype was detected many times. J is TRBJ2-3 and V is TRBV11-2; D unresolved. The CDR3 is 15 amino acids. CDR1 and CDR2 (germline): SGHAT, FQNNGV. V was trimmed by 1 base and J by 1 base, leaving 9 bases between them. CDR3 sequence (DNA): TGTGCCAGCAGCTTAGGGGGAATAGGCACAGATACGCAGTATTTT. Its protein is CASSLGGIGTDTQYF.

This clonotype was detected many times. The gene calls are TRBV12-3 or TRBV12-4 and TRBJ2-5; D not resolved. This CDR3 region has 14 residues. V was cut by 3 bases and J by 4 bases, with 12 bases left in between. The CDR3 coding sequence is TGTGCCAGCAGTTTGTACGGGCAACCAGAGACCCAGTACTTC. Translated: CASSLYGQPETQYF.

At least ten counts were recorded for this clonotype. The gene calls are TRBV12-3 or TRBV12-4 and TRBJ2-7; D is ambiguous. V was clipped by 6 bases and J by 2 bases, with 8 bases between them. CDR3 length: 12 residues. CDR3 amino acids: CASRTNTYEQYF. The CDR3 DNA sequence: TGTGCCAGCAGAACAAACACCTACGAGCAGTACTTC.

This clonotype was detected many times. This chain joins TRBV27 and TRBJ2-1, with TRBD2 matching 8 bases. Losses at the gene ends were 8 bases for V and 5 bases for J; bases not matched to a gene: 8. Germline CDR1 reads MNHEY; CDR2 reads SMNVEV (reference sequence). CDR3 length equals 14 residues. CDR3 coding DNA: TGTGCCAGCCATGGACTAGCATTAAACAATGAGCAGTTCTTC. Its protein product is CASHGLALNNEQFF.

In this sample, this clonotype turned up many times. The chain recombines TRBV2 with TRBJ2-3; 7 bases agree with TRBD2. Losses at the gene ends were 6 bases for V and 5 bases for J; bases not matched to a gene: 17. The germline CDR1 and CDR2 sequences are SNHLY and FYNNEI. This CDR3 comprises 17 residues. The CDR3 nucleotides are TGTGCCAGCAGCGACCCCACAGGCTCGGCGGGAGAAGATACGCAGTATTTT. It specifies CASSDPTGSAGEDTQYF.

On this clonotype itself: A far larger clone differs by one base, so this is likely a read error. The rearrangement joins TRBV7-9 to TRBJ1-1; 11 nucleotides align to TRBD1. In germline, CDR1 is SEHNR, CDR2 FQNEAQ (reference sequence). This CDR3 comprises 17 residues. For the CDR3, the DNA is TGTGCCAGCAGCCCTCGCCGGGACAGGGGGTTGCGCACTGAAGCTTCCTTT. It is translated as CASSPRRDRGLRTEASF. Based on the CDR3 plus reference TRBV7-9 and TRBJ1-1, the full variable domain is DTGVSQNPRHKITKRGQNVTFRCDPISEHNRLYWYRQTLGQGPEFLTYFQNEAQLEKSRLLSDRFSAERPKGSFSTLEIQRTEQGDSAMYLCASSPRRDRGLRTEASFGQGTRLTVV.

This clonotype was counted many times. The chain uses TRBV11-2 and TRBJ2-7; D might be TRBD2 (5 bases). The V end was cut by 1 base, the J end by 0 bases, with 7 bases between. The CDR3 sequence is 14 residues long. Germline CDR1 is SGHAT and CDR2 is FQNNGV. CDR3 nucleotide sequence: TGTGCCAGCAGCTTAGGAGGGCCCTCCTACGAGCAGTACTTC. This encodes CASSLGGPSYEQYF.

The sample holds many counts of this clonotype. The chain is built from TRBV11-2 and TRBJ2-1; perhaps D is TRBD1 or TRBD2 (6 bases each). CDR3 size: 16 residues. The V gene lost 0 bases and the J gene lost 1 base, with 10 bases spanning the gap. The germline gives CDR1 SGHAT, CDR2 FQNNGV. CDR3 coding DNA: TGTGCCAGCAGCTTAGATCAGGGGACTTCCTACAATGAGCAGTTCTTC. Residues: CASSLDQGTSYNEQFF.

With regard to this clonotype: This may be a read error: a much more frequent sequence differs by one nucleotide. The V and J genes are TRBV11-3 and TRBJ1-3; TRBD1 might be the D (5 bases). The germline gives CDR1 SGHNT, CDR2 YENEEA. The CDR3 consists of 15 residues. V dropped 5 bases and J dropped 1 base, with 12 bases sitting between them. The DNA for the CDR3 is TGTGCCAGCAGCCGTCTTCAGGGATCTGGAAACACCATATATTTT. Protein sequence: CASSRLQGSGNTIYF.

This clonotype was observed many times. CDR3 region: CATLDRSSYNEQFF. CDR3 nucleotide sequence: TGTGCCACCCTGGACAGAAGCTCCTACAATGAGCAGTTCTTC. The rearrangement links TRBV28 to TRBJ2-1; TRBD1 is a possible D gene (6 bases). The CDR3 is made up of 14 amino acids. V lost 10 bases and J lost 0, with 13 bases in between. CDR1 is MDHEN and CDR2 is SYDVKM in the germline V gene. Filled out from reference TRBV28 and TRBJ2-1, the complete variable domain reads DVKVTQSSRYLVKRTGEKVFLECVQDMDHENMFWYRQDPGLGLRLIYFSYDVKMKEKGDIPEGYSVSREKKERFSLILESASTNQTSMYLCATLDRSSYNEQFFGPGTRLTVL.

This clonotype came up once. The conserved final phenylalanine or tryptophan is absent from the CDR3, which likely points to a read error. This sequence joins TRBV30 and TRBJ2-4; D perhaps matches TRBD2 (6 bases). The CDR3 has 14 amino acids. In germline, CDR1 is GTSNPN, CDR2 SVGIG (reference sequence). Trimming pared 1 base from V and 8 bases from J, leaving 15 bases between. Here the CDR3 DNA reads TGTGCCTGGAGTGGGACGGGACTCACTGACATTCAGTACCTC. This translates into CAWSGTGLTDIQYL.

This clonotype was seen repeatedly, ten times or more. The V call is TRBV24-1, the J call TRBJ2-2; TRBD1 matches at 7 bases. The CDR3 loop spans 14 amino acids. Germline V lookup: CDR1 KGHDR, CDR2 SFDVKD. The V segment lost 7 bases and the J segment 5 bases; nucleotides outside the gene matches: 6. CDR3 in DNA: TGTGCCACCAGGCATTTGGGACAGACCGGGGAGCTGTTTTTT. The encoded protein is CATRHLGQTGELFF.

This clonotype appeared many times. V is TRBV9 and J is TRBJ2-5; perhaps TRBD1 as D (6 bases). The ends were cut back, 0 bases at V and 0 bases at J, with 12 bases in the middle. Per germline, CDR1 SGDLS and CDR2 YYNGEE. CDR3 length equals 16 residues. The CDR3 sequence: CASSVGGQSYQETQYF. CDR3 DNA sequence: TGTGCCAGCAGCGTAGGAGGACAGTCGTACCAAGAGACCCAGTACTTC.

The rearrangement joins TRBV12-3 or TRBV12-4 to TRBJ1-5, with D perhaps TRBD1 (5 bases). Trimming removed 3 bases from V and 9 bases from J, with 12 bases in between. The CDR3 contains 13 residues. The CDR3 here is CASSFVPGGPQHF. CDR3 DNA: TGTGCCAGCAGTTTTGTGCCGGGGGGGCCCCAGCATTTT.

A remark on this clonotype: A much larger clonotype is one base distant, so this may be a read error. The chain is built from TRBV29-1 and TRBJ2-1; 8 bases map to TRBD2. Germline lookup yields CDR1 SQVTM and CDR2 ANQGSEA. This CDR3 has 12 residues. The DNA for the CDR3 is TGCAGCGTGGCGGGAGGATACAATAAGCAGTTCTTC. Translating it yields CSVAGGYNKQFF.

This clonotype was seen ten or more times. V and J are TRBV12-3 or TRBV12-4 and TRBJ2-1; 7 positions match TRBD1. J was trimmed by 5 bases and V by 6 bases; bases with no gene match: 10. The CDR3 consists of 15 residues. The CDR3 loop reads CASSQTYRGNNEQFF. CDR3 nucleotides: TGTGCCAGCAGCCAGACATACAGGGGAAACAATGAGCAGTTCTTC.

V gene TRBV28 combines with J gene TRBJ2-7; D might be TRBD2 (6 bases). The J call is in doubt because the DNA end fits TRBJ2-1 better. The germline gives CDR1 MDHEN, CDR2 SYDVKM. The CDR3 totals 22 residues. The CDR3 sequence is CASSLWREDTGVRRHSYNEQFF. CDR3 nucleotides: TGTGCCAGCAGTTTATGGCGGGAAGACACCGGGGTACGGAGACACTCCTACAATGAGCAGTTCTTC.

Ten or more counts support this clonotype. The chain joins TRBV7-2 to TRBJ2-7; D gene unclear. This CDR3 region has 13 residues. Germline CDR1 reads SGHTA; CDR2 reads FQGNSA. Trimming removed 3 bases from V and 2 bases from J, with 8 bases in between. The CDR3: CASSFSPTYEQYF. CDR3 DNA: TGTGCCAGCAGCTTCAGCCCTACCTACGAGCAGTACTTC.

There are a few counts of this clonotype. The V and J genes are TRBV4-1 and TRBJ2-7; D perhaps matches TRBD2 (5 bases). Trimming took off 3 bases at V and 3 bases at J, with 18 bases between the two ends. This CDR3 is 16 amino acids long. In germline, CDR1 is MGHRA, CDR2 YSYEKL. The CDR3 protein is CASSHHSRGPDYEQYF. CDR3 coding DNA: TGCGCCAGCAGCCATCATTCCAGAGGGCCGGACTACGAGCAGTACTTC.

This clonotype was detected only a few times. CDR3 sequence (DNA): TGTGCCAGCAGCTTAATCGGGTACACTGAAGCTTTCTTT. Translation gives CASSLIGYTEAFF. This rearrangement joins TRBV7-6 to TRBJ1-1; D is unclear. The CDR3 spans 13 residues. Looked up from germline, CDR1 is SGHVS and CDR2 is FNYEAQ. V was cut by 2 bases and J by 3 bases, with 7 bases left in between.

The chain uses TRBV20-1 and TRBJ2-4, with 7 bases that match TRBD2. This CDR3 comprises 15 residues. V shed 6 bases and J 0 bases; nucleotides not matched to a gene: 8. CDR1 DFQATT and CDR2 SNEGSKA come from the germline V gene (reference sequence). The CDR3 protein is CSAPRGDQAKNIQYF. The CDR3 nucleotides read TGCAGTGCCCCTCGGGGGGACCAAGCCAAAAACATTCAGTACTTC.

This clonotype occurred a few times. V and J are TRBV12-5 and TRBJ2-1; 14 bases match TRBD2. Germline V CDR1 and CDR2: LGHNT, FRNRAP. The junction had 7 bases not matched to a gene; V was cut back by 0 bases and J by 15 bases. This CDR3 comprises 15 residues. CDR3 sequence: CASGLVILTSGRAFF. The CDR3, as DNA: TGTGCTAGTGGTTTGGTAATTTTGACTAGCGGGAGGGCGTTCTTC. The full variable domain, in which reference TRBV12-5 and TRBJ2-1 provide the parts outside the CDR3, is DARVTQTPRHKVTEMGQEVTMRCQPILGHNTVFWYRQTMMQGLELLAYFRNRAPLDDSGMPKDRFSAEMPDATLATLKIQPSEPRDSAVYFCASGLVILTSGRAFFGPGTRLTVL.

This clonotype has just a few counts. One junction end does not reproduce the germline sequence, and a read error may be involved. CDR3 sequence (DNA): TGTGCCACCAGCAGAGACCCTCAGACTATCATCTACTTC. Encoded protein: CATSRDPQTIIYF. The chain joins TRBV15 to TRBJ2-1; TRBD2 is a possible D gene (5 bases). This CDR3 contains 13 residues. Germline V CDR1 and CDR2: LNHNV, YYDKDF (reference sequence).